This paragraph covers one TCR beta chain sequence. No cognate antigen has been identified for it. No qualities accompany the bases; no much larger clone lies one base away. These data originate in a study of blood T cell repertoires in COVID-19 (TCRdb year 2020). As for the study more broadly: The collaborator samples originated in the United States, Italy and Spain and spanned the acute and convalescent phases of COVID-19. The prospective study material was composed of cDNA or gDNA derived from T cells, B-cell-depleted T cells, or PBMCs. Subjects who had been exposed to COVID-19, were actively infected with it, or had recovered from it provided the deeply sampled blood TCRbeta repertoires that made up the dataset. The repertoires were made available in a free public database intended to serve as a resource for research on the immune response to SARS-CoV-2. The sample metadata nearly always contained a de-identified subject ID, COVID-19 status, age in years and sex. Samples came from the ongoing ImmuneRACE study (first 160 participants) plus 1,254 subjects from 6 global collaborators. Where HLA class I and class II types were available, the types were taken from metadata supplied by the sample provider, not from assay-based typing.

The CDR3 measures 17 amino acids from cysteine to phenylalanine. Of the read, only the CDR3 DNA is kept; its 51 bases are in frame from base 1. The germline V gene encodes CDR1 MNHEY and CDR2 SVGEGT. Relative to germline, V is missing 5 bases and J is missing 0 bases, with 7 bases of the junction outside any gene match. Each collaborating institution followed its own protocols to collect whole blood in K2EDTA tubes. For TCRbeta analysis, collaborators shipped samples as frozen whole blood, isolated PBMCs, or DNA extracted from either of those sample types. General study outcomes and caveats: Clinical and demographic metadata were provided uncurated, with the amount varying by source and participant.

TCRbeta CDR3 regions were amplified from genomic DNA by means of the immunoSEQ Assay, a bias-controlled multiplex PCR. The study's own analysis went as follows. Nucleated cell counts per sample were estimated from amplification of reference gene primers within the assay. To quantify the absolute abundance of each unique TCRbeta CDR3 rearrangement, sequence reads were collapsed and filtered. For each sample, productive Simpson clonality was calculated by taking the square root of Simpson's diversity index across productive rearrangements. TCRdb retrieved this table from immuneACCESS and kept in-frame rearrangements only. Not all clones are present; in checked studies, unresolved V genes account for under half, and no reason is known for the remainder. That table gives V, J and clone size, and the DNA gave D and trimming. The table for this sample lists 130,000 or so clones; roughly 80% of them were counted only once. About a sixth of the sample is taken by the ten largest.

The TCR comes from a woman at least 80 years old with acute or convalescent COVID-19. The rearrangement combines TRBV6-2 or TRBV6-3 with TRBJ2-6; TRBD2 lines up with 7 middle nucleotides. Sequencing was performed on peripheral blood. The CDR3 here reads CASSPASGASGANVLTF. The bases are TGTGCCAGCAGTCCCGCTAGCGGCGCCTCTGGGGCCAACGTCCTGACTTTC.